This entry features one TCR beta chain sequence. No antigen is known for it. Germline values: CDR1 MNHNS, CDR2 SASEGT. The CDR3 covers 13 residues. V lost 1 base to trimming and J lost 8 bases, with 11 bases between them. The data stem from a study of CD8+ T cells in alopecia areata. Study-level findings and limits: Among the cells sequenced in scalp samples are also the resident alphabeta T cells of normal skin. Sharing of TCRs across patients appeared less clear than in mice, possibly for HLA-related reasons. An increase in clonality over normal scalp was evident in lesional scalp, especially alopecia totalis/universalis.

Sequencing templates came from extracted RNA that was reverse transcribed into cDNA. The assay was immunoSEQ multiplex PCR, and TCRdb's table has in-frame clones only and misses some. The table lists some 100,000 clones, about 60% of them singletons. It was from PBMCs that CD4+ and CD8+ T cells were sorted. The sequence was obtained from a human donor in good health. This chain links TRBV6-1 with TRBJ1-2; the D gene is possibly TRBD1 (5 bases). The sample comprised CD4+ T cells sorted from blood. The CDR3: CASSEGQGLGYTF. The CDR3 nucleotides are TGTGCCAGCAGTGAAGGCCAGGGATTGGGCTACACCTTC.